This T cell receptor (beta chain) is from a study of regulatory T cells in long-lasting Graves disease. General study results and limits: Gene preferences differed: TRBV28, TRBJ1-2, TRBJ2-5 in persistent cases.

Construction of TCR beta libraries relied on iRepertoire HTBI primers and on Arm-PCR targeting CDR3 regions. MiXCR was run by TCRdb on the multiplex PCR reads, yielding one entry per CDR3 protein. The sample holds 350,000 to 550,000 distinct CDR3 sequences; about a sixth are singletons and the top ten take under 30%. This clonotype was recorded a few times. Its specificity is not known. Germline V CDR1 and CDR2: SGDLS, YYNGEE. V was clipped by 3 bases and J by 3 bases; unmatched bases: 9. This CDR3 is built from 16 residues. As to time point: newly diagnosed GD, antithyroid drugs for less than 3 months. RNA from PBMCs was the source of the TCR library. These data are also associated with another study on T cells in Graves' hyperthyroidism and ophthalmopathy. From that study: HTBI primers drove first-round RT-PCR of the TCR CDR3.

The clonotype comes from a woman aged 18-29 years with Graves disease. V and J are TRBV9 and TRBJ1-3; 7 bases are a match to TRBD1. Sequenced material: peripheral blood mononuclear cells (PBMCs), taken at new diagnosis, from a patient treated with antithyroid drugs. The CDR3 DNA reads TGTGCCAGCAGCGAGGGGGTAGGGGGCCTTGGAAACACCATATATTTT. Translation: CASSEGVGGLGNTIYF.